The clone carrying this T cell receptor beta chain was seen more than once but under ten times. These data come from a study of cytomegalovirus exposure and HLA in healthy donors. Each donor was healthy, and each was a bone marrow donor. PCR involved 60 Vbeta and 13 Jbeta primers. Sequenced by immunoSEQ multiplex PCR; TCRdb stores in-frame clones only, minus some. The table has around 230,000 clones, about three quarters seen once. Trimming cost V 4 bases and J 7 bases; bases outside gene matches: 8. Germline values: CDR1 MRHNA, CDR2 SNTAGT. The CDR3 contains 15 residues. The sequencing input was PBMCs. The rearrangement links TRBV6-4 to TRBJ1-1, with 11 bases aligning to TRBD1. This sequence was found in a boy aged 5 to 17 in good health and CMV-seronegative. The CDR3 nucleotides are TGTGCCAGCAGTGGTGGGACAGGGGGTGAGGGTGAAGCTTTCTTT. Residues: CASSGGTGGEGEAFF.